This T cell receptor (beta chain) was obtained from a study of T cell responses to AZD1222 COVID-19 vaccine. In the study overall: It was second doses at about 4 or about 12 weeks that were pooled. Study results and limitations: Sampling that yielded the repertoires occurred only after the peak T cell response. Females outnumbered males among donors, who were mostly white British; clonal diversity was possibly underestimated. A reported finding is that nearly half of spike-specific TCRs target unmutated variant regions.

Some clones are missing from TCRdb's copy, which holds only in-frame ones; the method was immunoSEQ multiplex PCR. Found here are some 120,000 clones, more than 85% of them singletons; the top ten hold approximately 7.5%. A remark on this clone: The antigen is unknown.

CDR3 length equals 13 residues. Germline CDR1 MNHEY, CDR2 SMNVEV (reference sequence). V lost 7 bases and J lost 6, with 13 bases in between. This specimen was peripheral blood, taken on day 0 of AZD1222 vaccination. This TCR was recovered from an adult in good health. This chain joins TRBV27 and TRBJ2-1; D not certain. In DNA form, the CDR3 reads TGTGCCAGCACCTTATTCGGCCCCAATGAGCAGTTCTTC. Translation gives CASTLFGPNEQFF.